A single sample gave rise to the 15 T cell receptor beta chains below, sequenced in a study of blood T cell repertoires in COVID-19. The assay was immunoSEQ multiplex PCR, and TCRdb's table has in-frame clones only and misses some. The repertoire has more than 200,000 clones, 70% to 90% of them found once; the top ten carry around 6.3%. Sequencing was performed on peripheral blood. The origin of the receptors is a woman aged 25 to 39 with COVID-19, enrolled during active disease.

A single count supports this clone. The chain has TRBV7-2 and TRBJ2-3; TRBD2 might be the D (5 bases). V gave up 1 base and J gave up 2 bases, with 10 bases separating them. Germline V gene data show CDR1 as SGHTA and CDR2 as FQGNSA. CDR3 length equals 15 residues. In nucleotides, the CDR3 is TGTGCCAGCAGCTTAGTTGCGGGTTTCACAGATACGCAGTATTTT. Encoded protein: CASSLVAGFTDTQYF.

V usage is TRBV5-4 and J usage is TRBJ1-1, with 12 bases matching TRBD1. The CDR3 is 17 amino acids. V shed 3 bases, J shed 3 bases, and the junction held 9 bases outside the gene matches. Germline assignment: CDR1 SGHNT and CDR2 YYREEE (reference sequence). The CDR3 DNA reads TGTGCCAGCAGCTCGGGACAGGGGGCGGGTAGGTACACTGAAGCTTTCTTT. Translated, it gives CASSSGQGAGRYTEAFF.

The sample holds a few counts of this clone. The chain uses TRBV7-6 and TRBJ1-1; D ambiguous. The CDR3 consists of 15 residues. Germline V gene data show CDR1 as SGHVS and CDR2 as FNYEAQ. The V end was cut by 5 bases, the J end by 7 bases, with 20 bases between. CDR3 region: CASSTERELSNEAFF. CDR3 nucleotide sequence: TGTGCCAGCAGCACGGAACGGGAGTTATCCAATGAAGCTTTCTTT.

A note on this clone: Distinct nucleotide sequences in the sample also encode this CDR3. This chain uses TRBV24-1 with TRBJ2-1; 10 bases line up with TRBD1. The CDR3 is made up of 15 amino acids. Germline values: CDR1 KGHDR, CDR2 SFDVKD. J gave up 4 bases and V 3 bases, and 2 bases lay outside the gene matches. This chain's CDR3 is CATSDPGQGYNEQFF. In nucleotides, the CDR3 is TGTGCCACCAGTGATCCGGGACAGGGGTACAATGAGCAGTTCTTC.

J is TRBJ1-5 and V is TRBV4-3, with D possibly TRBD1 on 6 matching bases. This CDR3 is built from 16 residues. V shed 1 base and J shed 7 bases, with 17 bases lying between them. Germline CDR1 and CDR2: LGHNA and YSLEER. As DNA, the CDR3 is TGCGCCAGCAGCCAAGCCCCTTACAGGGTAGGGCAGCCCCAGCATTTT. The encoded protein is CASSQAPYRVGQPQHF.

The chain couples TRBV11-1 to TRBJ2-3, with D possibly TRBD1 on 6 matching bases. The germline V gene encodes CDR1 SGHAT and CDR2 FQDESV (reference sequence). The CDR3 is made up of 16 amino acids. Trimming shortened V by 5 bases and J by 0 bases, and 15 bases separated the two germline ends. The CDR3 region is CASSNGHQGSTDTQYF. The CDR3 coding sequence is TGTGCCAGCAGCAACGGGCACCAGGGGAGCACAGATACGCAGTATTTT.

This sequence joins TRBV24-1 and TRBJ2-1, with 7 nucleotides matching TRBD1. The CDR3 consists of 15 residues. From germline, CDR1 is KGHDR and CDR2 SFDVKD. V lost 3 bases, J lost 6 bases, and 7 bases stayed unmatched. CDR3 residues: CATSDNRGVGNEQFF. CDR3 sequence (DNA): TGTGCCACCAGTGATAACAGGGGAGTAGGCAATGAGCAGTTCTTC.

V is TRBV7-2 and J is TRBJ1-6; D is unresolved. V was trimmed by 4 bases and J by 7 bases, leaving 8 bases between them. Germline values: CDR1 SGHTA, CDR2 FQGNSA. The CDR3 is 13 amino acids. CDR3 sequence: CASSYHRNSPLHF. CDR3 nucleotide sequence: TGTGCCAGCAGCTACCACAGAAATTCACCCCTCCACTTT.

CDR3 sequence: CASSYRVEQGRHF. In nucleotides, the CDR3 is TGTGCCAGCAGTTATCGGGTCGAACAGGGGAGGCATTTT. This chain joins TRBV6-2 or TRBV6-3 and TRBJ1-5; 7 positions match TRBD1. The length of the CDR3 is 13 residues. V dropped 3 bases and J dropped 15; count of bases not matched to a gene: 11. CDR1 and CDR2 (germline): MNHEY, SVGEGT.

The chain has TRBV24-1 and TRBJ2-1; 8 nucleotides match TRBD2. The CDR3 is 16 amino acids. V shed 6 bases and J 0 bases; nucleotides not matched to a gene: 6. Germline V lookup: CDR1 KGHDR, CDR2 SFDVKD. Here the CDR3 reads CATSPAGGSSYNEQFF. The CDR3 region has the DNA TGTGCCACCAGTCCGGCGGGGGGCAGCTCCTACAATGAGCAGTTCTTC.

This sequence joins TRBV7-6 and TRBJ2-1, with 11 bases identical to TRBD1. The CDR3 has 19 residues. The junction had 12 bases not matched to a gene; V was cut back by 5 bases and J by 0 bases. Germline V CDR1 and CDR2: SGHVS, FNYEAQ. The CDR3 coding sequence is TGTGCCAGCAGCCTACCGGGACAGGGGGGCGGGAGCTCCTACAATGAGCAGTTCTTC. Its protein product is CASSLPGQGGGSSYNEQFF.

The chain is built from TRBV19 and TRBJ2-3; D unclear. Germline V gives CDR1 LNHDA, CDR2 SQIVND (reference sequence). CDR3 size: 14 residues. Trimming took 3 bases from V and 2 from J, leaving 9 bases between them. The CDR3 coding sequence is TGTGCCAGTAGTATCCCCCACTCCACAGATACGCAGTATTTT. Translated: CASSIPHSTDTQYF.

This clone appeared a single time. This sequence joins TRBV19 and TRBJ1-1; D is unclear. The CDR3 is made up of 15 amino acids. The ends were cut back, 6 bases at V and 1 base at J, with 15 bases in the middle. Germline CDR1 reads LNHDA; CDR2 reads SQIVND (reference sequence). CDR3 region: CASSTPGLKNTEAFF. CDR3 DNA sequence: TGTGCCAGTAGCACCCCCGGTCTGAAGAACACTGAAGCTTTCTTT.

The rearrangement links TRBV6-5 to TRBJ2-2, with D uncertain. Germline values: CDR1 MNHEY, CDR2 SVGAGI. Trimming removed 2 bases from V and 3 bases from J, with 4 bases in between. This CDR3 is built from 13 residues. DNA of the CDR3: TGTGCCAGCAGTTACCCGGACACCGGGGAGCTGTTTTTT. It specifies CASSYPDTGELFF.

The rearrangement joins TRBV7-2 to TRBJ2-7, with unresolved D. The germline V and J ends were trimmed by 1 base and 5 bases, with 9 bases remaining between them. This CDR3 contains 13 residues. Germline-derived CDR1 and CDR2 are SGHTA and FQGNSA. This CDR3 reads CASSLVLQDEQYF. CDR3 bases: TGTGCCAGCAGCTTAGTGCTTCAGGACGAGCAGTACTTC.